Sequencing of this TCR beta chain was carried out in a study of cytomegalovirus exposure and HLA in healthy donors (TCRdb year 2017). About the full investigation: In an earlier analysis of fewer than 750 of the donors, under 300 Gb of sequence data and 120 million or so unique TCR beta sequences from 180 million or so T cells were reported. Because of strong linkage in the cohort, five DR-DQ haplotypes were treated as single units for association and clustering. Typing coverage varied by locus: about 620-640 donors for A, B, C, DRB1 and DQB1; under 550 for DQA1; around 610 for DPA1; roughly 450 for DPB1. HLA typing included class I and class II loci at four-digit resolution. Of the roughly 400 genotyped donors, roughly 85% fell in the genetic ancestry cluster associated with self-reported Caucasian donors. The study aimed to test whether cataloging public T cell receptors could reveal signatures of past pathogen exposure. Every repertoire in the discovery cohort had been generated on one and the same sequencing platform. The T cell repertoires of 666 subjects were profiled by immunosequencing and related to cytomegalovirus serostatus. Approximately 330 gigabases of sequencing data and roughly 81 million unique TCR sequences made up an early release that covered 500 to 650 HLA-typed donors. An earlier analysis of fewer than 700 of the donors applied high-throughput TCR beta sequencing to assess whether each TCR beta V gene segment acted as functional or pseudogenic. In a later analysis, previously published TCR beta repertoires from 600 to 850 donors were re-analyzed and high-resolution HLA genotyping was added so that TCR occurrence patterns could be studied. In a later genetic analysis, genome-wide SNP genotypes for about three fifths of the 666 donors were used, and that subset was treated as a discovery cohort. In addition to the first cohort of several hundred subjects, a separate validation cohort of approximately 120 different subjects was used. The later analysis used no new phenotypic data to find candidate immune exposures, relying instead on TCR beta sequences and their occurrence across donors. On average, roughly 240,000 unique TCR beta nucleotide sequences were sequenced per donor among 398 genotyped donors of the cohort, with approximately 18% of those sequences being non-productive. Donor age, sex, ethnicity and CMV serostatus were compiled alongside the repertoire data. High-throughput TCR immunosequencing, statistical association of individual TCRs with disease status, and machine learning were combined to predict cytomegalovirus infection status.

On this clone: Its target antigen remains unknown. The record has no base qualities; no much larger clone is one base away.

Library preparation was by the immunoSEQ multiplex PCR assay. For the multiplex PCR, a mixture combining 60 forward primers for TCR Vbeta segments and 13 reverse primers for TCR Jbeta segments was used. The CDR3 region of rearranged TCR beta genes was amplified from genomic DNA with a multiplex PCR assay. On the Illumina HiSeq System, the amplified TCR beta libraries were sequenced as 87-base-pair reads. As for how the authors treated the data: A later analysis tallied around 80 million unique TCR beta chains across the 666 repertoires, and approximately 12 million of those chains were shared by two or more donors. Raw reads were error-corrected and collapsed into unique sequences by a nearest-neighbor algorithm in which closely related sequences were merged to remove PCR and sequencing errors. Alignment of CDR3 sequences to IMGT reference sequences was used to assign V, D and J gene segments. Each retained sequence needed at least a six-nucleotide match to both a V gene segment and a J gene segment. A rearrangement was called productive if the CDR3 had no stop codons and remained in frame with V and J, and every other rearrangement was called non-productive. CDR3 was defined according to IMGT convention as the region running from the second conserved V-encoded cysteine to the conserved J-encoded phenylalanine. Sequences without an unambiguous match to a single V gene segment were excluded from the earlier analysis of several hundred of the donors. In an earlier analysis of about 590 of the donors, a V segment was called functional when productive rearrangements were above 56.7%, and segregating when the standard deviation between donors exceeded 5%. A statistical classification framework was built to diagnose cytomegalovirus status from the catalog of TCR beta chain sequences. In a later analysis, TCR nucleotide sequences were compared against IMGT/GENE-DB human TR gene sequences so that V and J genes could be assigned. A later analysis assigned CDR3 sequences and most-parsimonious VDJ recombination scenarios with the TCRdist pipeline. In a later analysis, each TCR beta chain was defined by its CDR3 amino acid sequence together with its V-gene family, and reads without a unique V-gene family were excluded. As a way to deal with suspected cross-contamination and a sequencing artifact, a later analysis dropped roughly 600 nucleotide sequences that were highly shared and had low generation probability. A later analysis calculated a clonal expansion index for each public chain from normalized within-repertoire ranks of inferred template counts. Generation probabilities in a later analysis came from a VDJ recombination model fitted to out-of-frame rearrangements, and those results were checked against IGoR. In a later analysis, hypergeometric tests were used to score TCR-TCR, TCR-HLA and TCR-CMV co-occurrence, with a repertoire-size bias correction applied to TCR pairs. To estimate false discovery rates, a later analysis permuted the HLA or CMV assignments 20 times. In a later analysis, co-occurring TCRs were grouped using DBSCAN, with TCRdist sequence similarity added in when clustering inside HLA-allele-positive subsets. Repertoires with fewer than 30,000 or more than 120,000 public chains, plus five repertoires with anomalous nucleotide sharing, were excluded from co-occurrence clustering. The table was pulled from immuneACCESS by TCRdb, which kept in-frame rearrangements only. Such tables lose some clones; where checked, under half of the loss comes from unresolved V genes, and the rest has no known cause. V, J and clone size are taken as reported in that table, and D and trimming were inferred from the DNA itself. This sample has 150,000 to 200,000 clones in its table, and 65% to 90% of those were observed once. The ten largest account for roughly 1.8% of the sample.

Here is what the overall study found, with its caveats: Some IMGT-functional V segments, including TRBV6-2 and TRBV6-3, could not be distinguished by the 87-base-pair reads and were therefore excluded. Broadly in line with IMGT annotations, most TCR beta V segments showed up in productive rearrangements about 87% or about 30% of the time in an earlier analysis of several hundred of the donors. According to a later analysis, parvovirus B19, influenza, CMV and Epstein-Barr virus appeared linked to several top co-occurrence clusters. In a later analysis, HLA-associated TCR beta chains were found to be more clonally expanded and to have lower generation probabilities than equally common non-associated chains. Correlated functional status among segregating V segments might be attributable to linkage disequilibrium, but an unknown experimental factor could not be ruled out. The presence/absence analyses assumed that sequencing depth was roughly uniform across donors, and that assumption may not be true. A further reported finding was that TCR beta sequences accurately predicted the HLA-A and HLA-B alleles for most subjects in the first cohort. The sequencing pipeline was judged likely to have produced a cluster of highly shared sequence variants as a technical artifact. The authors suggested that the approach could potentially be extended to other disease states and immunological phenotypes. Compared with the approximately 670-donor mean, donors in an Asian-associated ancestry cluster had fewer N-insertions in productive TCRs, according to a later genetic analysis. The study listed 164 TCR beta chains as associated with cytomegalovirus. The classifier was reported to diagnose cytomegalovirus status with high specificity and sensitivity in both the original cohort and the validation cohort. Because HLA typing was unavailable for some donors at each locus, only the typed subset was used in association tests. For the cohort, immune exposure information was limited to CMV serostatus. Because counts were too low, some 17 rarely observed V segments, including chromosome 9 orphons, were excluded from the earlier analysis of around 590 of the donors. This cohort had only TCR beta chains sequenced, and the lack of alpha or paired-chain data limited which features could be detected. Most TCR sequences were observed very rarely across donors, whereas some public TCRs were present in many individuals. A few of the identified cytomegalovirus-associated TCR beta chains were confirmed in vitro to be specific for cytomegalovirus antigens. An association between a missense DCLRE1C variant and V-gene and J-gene trimming of TCR beta chains was found in a later genetic analysis and replicated in an independent cohort. When HLA alleles, especially DR and DQ, strongly co-occurred, attributing TCR associations to individual alleles was difficult. In a later analysis, TCR association rates were found to vary across HLA loci, with the most associated TCRs seen for DRB1 alleles and the fewest for HLA-C alleles. Most CMV-associated TCR beta chains appeared to be HLA-restricted in a later analysis, and the HLA associations seemed to be driven largely by CMV exposure. Specific HLA alleles were associated with 15,000 to 20,000 TCR beta sequences at a false discovery rate of 0.05 in a later analysis.

The cohort was made up of approximately 670 healthy bone marrow donors. All cohort members were sampled while nominally healthy, although unrecorded immune exposures were likely present. The donor tested CMV seronegative, placing the donor among the approximately 400 seronegative members of the cohort. A peripheral blood sample was provided by each donor, and peripheral blood mononuclear cells were used for TCR beta sequencing. Genomic DNA extraction from the blood cell samples was performed with the Qiagen DNeasy Blood Extraction Kit. V and J are trimmed by 3 bases and 10 bases, and the gene matches miss 5 bases of the junction. CDR1 and CDR2 are drawn from the germline V gene (reference sequence): LNHDA, SQIVND. The cysteine opens and the phenylalanine closes a CDR3 of 14 amino acids. Solely the CDR3 DNA is kept, with 42 bases framed from the first base.

The chain employs TRBV19 and TRBJ2-1; TRBD2 aligns with 11 central bases. The source is a young woman in good health and CMV-seronegative. The sample consisted of PBMCs. The encoded CDR3 is CASSISGGVKEQFF. The nucleotides are TGTGCCAGTAGTATTAGCGGGGGGGTTAAAGAGCAGTTCTTC.